This is a list of T cell receptor beta chains from one sample in a study of cytomegalovirus exposure and HLA in healthy donors. Method: immunoSEQ multiplex PCR; TCRdb's copy keeps in-frame clones and lacks some. This table holds 150,000 to 190,000 clones, around 75% found once. The sequenced sample consisted of PBMCs. Receptors originate from a man younger than 30 in good health and CMV-seronegative. The CDR3 runs from the conserved cysteine through the conserved F or W. The order of the fields is V gene, clone size, D gene, CDR3 length, J gene, CDR3 DNA, CDR3 protein. The D gene is left open where the match is weak. Size is omitted from some rows. Given values are once, few, many or a class for expanded clones.

v_gene: TRBV10-1; abundance: NA; d_gene: NA; len: 13; j_gene: TRBJ2-7; CDR3nt: TGCGCCAGCAGTAAGGGGCACTCCTACGAGCAGTACTTC; CDR3aa: CASSKGHSYEQYF
v_gene: TRBV5-4; abundance: NA; d_gene: NA; len: 15; j_gene: TRBJ2-3; CDR3nt: TGTGCCAGCAGTCCTGGGCCGGGGGTCACAGATACGCAGTATTTT; CDR3aa: CASSPGPGVTDTQYF
v_gene: TRBV18; abundance: NA; d_gene: NA; len: 14; j_gene: TRBJ2-7; CDR3nt: TGTGCCAGCTCACCCTCGGACGGGGACTACGAGCAGTACTTC; CDR3aa: CASSPSDGDYEQYF
v_gene: TRBV5-1; abundance: NA; d_gene: NA; len: 14; j_gene: TRBJ2-5; CDR3nt: TGCGCCAGCAGCTTGGGGACAGAGAGGGAGACCCAGTACTTC; CDR3aa: CASSLGTERETQYF
v_gene: TRBV19; abundance: NA; d_gene: TRBD2; len: 14; j_gene: TRBJ2-1; CDR3nt: TGTGCCAGTAGCGGGACTAGAGTTGGTAATGAGCAGTTCTTC; CDR3aa: CASSGTRVGNEQFF
v_gene: TRBV7-9; abundance: NA; d_gene: NA; len: 17; j_gene: TRBJ2-7; CDR3nt: TGTTCCAGCAGCTTAGCGTTGAGCGGCTGGAACTCCTACGAGCAGTACTTC; CDR3aa: CSSSLALSGWNSYEQYF
v_gene: TRBV5-1; abundance: NA; d_gene: TRBD2; len: 16; j_gene: TRBJ2-5; CDR3nt: TGCGCCAGCACCGATTGGACTAGCGGGAGGGGAGAGACCCAGTACTTC; CDR3aa: CASTDWTSGRGETQYF
v_gene: TRBV6-1; abundance: few; d_gene: NA; len: 15; j_gene: TRBJ1-1; CDR3nt: TGTGCCAGCAGCGTCGCCGGGACAACGAACACTGAAGCTTTCTTT; CDR3aa: CASSVAGTTNTEAFF
v_gene: TRBV30; abundance: few; d_gene: NA; len: 14; j_gene: TRBJ1-2; CDR3nt: TGTGCCTGGAGGGTGGCGGCCGGGGATCATGGCTACACCTTC; CDR3aa: CAWRVAAGDHGYTF
v_gene: TRBV4-1; abundance: few; d_gene: TRBD2; len: 16; j_gene: TRBJ2-6; CDR3nt: TGCGCCAGCAGTGGGCAGGGACTAACTGGGGCCAACGTCCTGACTTTC; CDR3aa: CASSGQGLTGANVLTF
v_gene: TRBV7-2; abundance: NA; d_gene: TRBD2; len: 14; j_gene: TRBJ2-1; CDR3nt: TGTGCCAGCAGTCGGACTAGCGGCTACAATGAGCAGTTCTTC; CDR3aa: CASSRTSGYNEQFF
v_gene: TRBV6-5; abundance: NA; d_gene: NA; len: 13; j_gene: TRBJ1-1; CDR3nt: TGTGCCAGCAGACCGCGGGGGGGAACTGAAGCTTTCTTT; CDR3aa: CASRPRGGTEAFF
v_gene: TRBV7-9; abundance: once; d_gene: NA; len: 16; j_gene: TRBJ2-7; CDR3nt: TGTGCCAGCAGCTTAGATGGCCGGACAGCAAGTTACGAGCAGTACTTC; CDR3aa: CASSLDGRTASYEQYF
v_gene: TRBV7-9; abundance: few; d_gene: NA; len: 15; j_gene: TRBJ2-7; CDR3nt: TGTGCCAGCAGCTTATATGGCGGGGGCGGCTACGAGCAGTACTTC; CDR3aa: CASSLYGGGGYEQYF
v_gene: TRBV4-1; abundance: few; d_gene: NA; len: 13; j_gene: TRBJ1-1; CDR3nt: TGCGCCAGCAGCCCAGTTCAAGATTCTGAAGCTTTCTTT; CDR3aa: CASSPVQDSEAFF
v_gene: TRBV5-4; abundance: NA; d_gene: TRBD1; len: 15; j_gene: TRBJ1-6; CDR3nt: TGTGCCAGCAGCCTGGGACAGCCGGGGGATTCACCCCTCCACTTT; CDR3aa: CASSLGQPGDSPLHF
v_gene: TRBV6-5; abundance: NA; d_gene: TRBD1; len: 14; j_gene: TRBJ2-7; CDR3nt: TGTGCCAGCAGGATGGGACAGGGCTCCTACGAGCAGTACTTC; CDR3aa: CASRMGQGSYEQYF
v_gene: TRBV5-1; abundance: NA; d_gene: TRBD1; len: 15; j_gene: TRBJ1-4; CDR3nt: TGCGCCAGCAGCGAAGGGACAGCAACTAATGAAAAACTGTTTTTT; CDR3aa: CASSEGTATNEKLFF
v_gene: TRBV5-1; abundance: NA; d_gene: NA; len: 15; j_gene: TRBJ2-1; CDR3nt: TGCGCCAGCAGCTTGCCGGAGAGCGGGTACAATGAGCAGTTCTTC; CDR3aa: CASSLPESGYNEQFF
v_gene: TRBV28; abundance: NA; d_gene: TRBD2; len: 15; j_gene: TRBJ2-1; CDR3nt: TGTGCCAGCGGACTAGCGGGAGTTGGTAGGAATGAGCAGTTCTTC; CDR3aa: CASGLAGVGRNEQFF
v_gene: TRBV28; abundance: NA; d_gene: TRBD1; len: 15; j_gene: TRBJ1-1; CDR3nt: TGTGCCAGCAGTTTACCCCTTTACAGGGGATCTGAAGCTTTCTTT; CDR3aa: CASSLPLYRGSEAFF
v_gene: TRBV11-2; abundance: NA; d_gene: TRBD2; len: 14; j_gene: TRBJ2-7; CDR3nt: TGTGCCAGCAGCTCCCTAGCGGGAGCTGGTGAGCAGTACTTC; CDR3aa: CASSSLAGAGEQYF
v_gene: TRBV28; abundance: NA; d_gene: NA; len: 14; j_gene: TRBJ1-1; CDR3nt: TGTGCCAGCTGGGACATAGGGATGAACACTGAAGCTTTCTTT; CDR3aa: CASWDIGMNTEAFF
v_gene: TRBV30; abundance: NA; d_gene: NA; len: 13; j_gene: TRBJ1-5; CDR3nt: TGTGCCTGGGAGGGGGGGGGCGGTCAGCCCCAGCATTTT; CDR3aa: CAWEGGGGQPQHF
v_gene: TRBV7-9; abundance: NA; d_gene: NA; len: 14; j_gene: TRBJ2-3; CDR3nt: TGTGCCAGCAGCGGCGAAGGATCAGGAGATACGCAGTATTTT; CDR3aa: CASSGEGSGDTQYF
v_gene: TRBV6-6; abundance: NA; d_gene: TRBD1; len: 16; j_gene: TRBJ1-4; CDR3nt: TGTGCCAGCAGTTACTTCCGGACAGGGGAGGATGAAAAACTGTTTTTT; CDR3aa: CASSYFRTGEDEKLFF
v_gene: TRBV18; abundance: NA; d_gene: NA; len: 15; j_gene: TRBJ1-5; CDR3nt: TGTGCCAGCTCACCCGGGTCGCGCGTGAATCAGCCCCAGCATTTT; CDR3aa: CASSPGSRVNQPQHF
v_gene: TRBV4-1; abundance: NA; d_gene: TRBD1; len: 16; j_gene: TRBJ1-1; CDR3nt: TGCGCCAGCAGCCCCCTTTCGGGACAGGGAAACACTGAAGCTTTCTTT; CDR3aa: CASSPLSGQGNTEAFF
v_gene: TRBV14; abundance: NA; d_gene: NA; len: 22; j_gene: TRBJ2-1; CDR3nt: TGTGCCAGCAGCCAAGATTCTAAACCCCTAAGAGTACCGTTGTCCCGGTACAATGAGCAGTTCTTC; CDR3aa: CASSQDSKPLRVPLSRYNEQFF
v_gene: TRBV19; abundance: NA; d_gene: NA; len: 16; j_gene: TRBJ2-1; CDR3nt: TGTGCCAGTAGTCCTCGGGGTCTAGCCCCCTACAATGAGCAGTTCTTC; CDR3aa: CASSPRGLAPYNEQFF
v_gene: TRBV7-6; abundance: NA; d_gene: NA; len: 15; j_gene: TRBJ2-5; CDR3nt: TGTGCCAGCAGCTTAGTGCGGGGCGGGACGGGGGAGCAGTACTTC; CDR3aa: CASSLVRGGTGEQYF
v_gene: TRBV7-6; abundance: NA; d_gene: TRBD2; len: 17; j_gene: TRBJ2-3; CDR3nt: TGTGCCAGCAGCTTCCGACTAGCGGGGGACCTTAAGGGTACGCAGTATTTT; CDR3aa: CASSFRLAGDLKGTQYF
v_gene: TRBV7-9; abundance: NA; d_gene: TRBD1; len: 12; j_gene: TRBJ2-7; CDR3nt: TGTGCCAGCAGCCCAGGAGGGGACAGGGGGCTCTTC; CDR3aa: CASSPGGDRGLF
v_gene: TRBV27; abundance: NA; d_gene: NA; len: 14; j_gene: TRBJ2-2; CDR3nt: TGTGCCAGCAGCCTAGGACAGATCACCGGGGAGCTGTTTTTT; CDR3aa: CASSLGQITGELFF
v_gene: TRBV4-3; abundance: NA; d_gene: NA; len: 15; j_gene: TRBJ1-2; CDR3nt: TGCGCCAGCAGCCAGCGGTTAACAGGGAATTATGGCTACACCTTC; CDR3aa: CASSQRLTGNYGYTF
v_gene: TRBV18; abundance: NA; d_gene: TRBD2; len: 19; j_gene: TRBJ2-3; CDR3nt: TGTGCCAGCTCGCTCTTCGTGGCTAGCGGGTCGGGTAGCACAGATACGCAGTATTTT; CDR3aa: CASSLFVASGSGSTDTQYF
v_gene: TRBV25-1; abundance: NA; d_gene: NA; len: 12; j_gene: TRBJ1-5; CDR3nt: TGTGCCAGCAGTGAAAAAGGGGTGCCCCAGCATTTT; CDR3aa: CASSEKGVPQHF
v_gene: TRBV30; abundance: NA; d_gene: TRBD1; len: 17; j_gene: TRBJ1-2; CDR3nt: TGTGCCTGGAGGGGGGGACAGGGAGCCACATCTAACTATGGCTACACCTTC; CDR3aa: CAWRGGQGATSNYGYTF
v_gene: TRBV18; abundance: NA; d_gene: TRBD1; len: 15; j_gene: TRBJ1-4; CDR3nt: TGTGCCAGCTCACTCCAACAGGGGCGGAATGAAAAACTGTTTTTT; CDR3aa: CASSLQQGRNEKLFF
v_gene: TRBV29-1; abundance: NA; d_gene: NA; len: 17; j_gene: TRBJ2-1; CDR3nt: TGCAGCGTTGAGGACCGGGACTCCCCCTTTTCCTACAATGAGCAGTTCTTC; CDR3aa: CSVEDRDSPFSYNEQFF
v_gene: TRBV4-3; abundance: NA; d_gene: NA; len: 13; j_gene: TRBJ2-3; CDR3nt: TGCGCCAGCAGCCCACTTTCGGGAGATACGCAGTATTTT; CDR3aa: CASSPLSGDTQYF
v_gene: TRBV4-3; abundance: NA; d_gene: NA; len: 16; j_gene: TRBJ1-4; CDR3nt: TGCGCCAGCAGCCAAGATGGAACCGGGACACTTGAAAAACTGTTTTTT; CDR3aa: CASSQDGTGTLEKLFF
v_gene: TRBV29-1; abundance: NA; d_gene: NA; len: 12; j_gene: TRBJ1-2; CDR3nt: TGCAGCGTCCTGGGCGCCAACTATGGCTACACCTTC; CDR3aa: CSVLGANYGYTF
v_gene: TRBV7-2; abundance: few; d_gene: NA; len: 16; j_gene: TRBJ1-1; CDR3nt: TGTGCCAGCAGCTTAACAGGAGTGGGTAGGAACACTGAAGCTTTCTTT; CDR3aa: CASSLTGVGRNTEAFF
v_gene: TRBV7-5; abundance: NA; d_gene: NA; len: 16; j_gene: TRBJ2-7; CDR3nt: TGTGCCAGAAGCCCCGTTGTGGGCAGGACACCCTACGAGCAGTACTTC; CDR3aa: CARSPVVGRTPYEQYF
v_gene: TRBV11-3; abundance: NA; d_gene: NA; len: 15; j_gene: TRBJ2-1; CDR3nt: TGTGCCAGCAGCCCAGACTGGTCTTCCTACAATGAGCAGTTCTTC; CDR3aa: CASSPDWSSYNEQFF
v_gene: TRBV9; abundance: NA; d_gene: NA; len: 16; j_gene: TRBJ2-5; CDR3nt: TGTGCCAGCAGCGTAGGTCCCGGGAAACTCCAAGAGACCCAGTACTTC; CDR3aa: CASSVGPGKLQETQYF
v_gene: TRBV6-5; abundance: NA; d_gene: TRBD1; len: 15; j_gene: TRBJ1-4; CDR3nt: TGTGCCAGCAGTTACAAGGGGGCAGCGGTTGAAAAACTGTTTTTT; CDR3aa: CASSYKGAAVEKLFF